This TCR beta chain came from a study of response to subunit inactivated influenza vaccine. CDR3 length: 20 amino acids. The germline CDR1 and CDR2 sequences are SNHLY and FYNNEI. Trimming pared 3 bases from V and 4 bases from J, leaving 28 bases between. In TCRdb, the RT-PCR reads were re-called with MiXCR into one record per CDR3 protein. The data show 500,000 to 650,000 distinct CDR3 sequences, with about 8% seen just once and over 10% held by the top ten. This clonotype was recorded a few times. Its matching antigen is unknown. Study-wide points: There was a suggestion from the authors that each seasonal influenza vaccination recruits few new T cells.

The V and J genes are TRBV2 and TRBJ2-1; TRBD2 might be the D (6 bases). The sequencing here drew on PBMCs from blood, taken roughly 24 months after vaccination. This sequence originates from a man aged 45-69 years who received an inactivated influenza vaccine. In DNA form, the CDR3 reads TGTGCCAGCAGTGATGCGTTGGACTACCGCCATACCCAGGGATACAATGAGCAGTTCTTC. Its translation: CASSDALDYRHTQGYNEQFF.